This T cell receptor beta chain was sequenced during a study of T cell responses to AZD1222 COVID-19 vaccine. Data came from immunoSEQ multiplex PCR; TCRdb stores just in-frame clones and leaves some out. The sample lists around 250,000 clones, 90% to 95% seen once, with around 0.57% in the top ten. General study findings and limits: Unmutated regions of variants are reportedly targeted by nearly half of spike-specific TCRs.

The V gene lost 5 bases and the J gene lost 2 bases, with 6 bases spanning the gap. This CDR3 is built from 12 residues. The germline gives CDR1 SGHVS, CDR2 FQNEAQ. About this clone itself: Its cognate antigen is unknown.

The sample was peripheral blood, taken on day 0 of AZD1222 vaccination. The sequence came from an adult in good health. This chain links TRBV7-8 with TRBJ2-5; D call uncertain. The CDR3 protein is CASSRLQETQYF. DNA for the CDR3: TGTGCCAGCAGCCGCCTACAAGAGACCCAGTACTTC.